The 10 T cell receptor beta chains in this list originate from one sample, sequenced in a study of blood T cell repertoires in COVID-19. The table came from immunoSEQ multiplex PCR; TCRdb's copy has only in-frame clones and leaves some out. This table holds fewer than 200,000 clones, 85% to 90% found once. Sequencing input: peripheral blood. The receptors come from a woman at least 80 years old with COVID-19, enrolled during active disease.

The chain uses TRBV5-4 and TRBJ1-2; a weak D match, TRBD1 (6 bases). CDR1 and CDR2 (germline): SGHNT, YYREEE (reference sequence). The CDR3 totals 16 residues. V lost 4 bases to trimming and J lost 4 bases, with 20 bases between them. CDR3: CASSPNRVSGSYGYTF. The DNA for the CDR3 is TGTGCCAGCAGCCCAAACAGGGTTAGTGGGAGCTATGGCTACACCTTC.

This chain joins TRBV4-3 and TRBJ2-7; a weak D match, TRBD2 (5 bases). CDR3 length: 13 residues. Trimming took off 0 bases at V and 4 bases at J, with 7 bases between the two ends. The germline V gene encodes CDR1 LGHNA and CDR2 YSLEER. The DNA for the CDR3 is TGCGCCAGCAGCCAAGACTCGGGGTACGAGCAGTACTTC. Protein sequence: CASSQDSGYEQYF.

Written as DNA, the CDR3 is TGCGCCAGCAGCCAAGTACTAGCGGGCCGCACCGGGGAGCTGTTTTTT. Residues: CASSQVLAGRTGELFF. The chain recombines TRBV4-3 with TRBJ2-2; 9 nucleotides line up with TRBD2. Trimming took 1 base from V and 4 from J; bases not matched to a gene: 4. The germline V gene encodes CDR1 LGHNA and CDR2 YSLEER. This CDR3 contains 16 residues.

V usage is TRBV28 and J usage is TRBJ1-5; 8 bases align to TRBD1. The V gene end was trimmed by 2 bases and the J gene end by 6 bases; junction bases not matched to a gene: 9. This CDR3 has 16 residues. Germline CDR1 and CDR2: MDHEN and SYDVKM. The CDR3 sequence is CASSLMAGQGVQPQHF. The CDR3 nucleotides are TGTGCCAGCAGTTTAATGGCTGGACAGGGTGTTCAGCCCCAGCATTTT.

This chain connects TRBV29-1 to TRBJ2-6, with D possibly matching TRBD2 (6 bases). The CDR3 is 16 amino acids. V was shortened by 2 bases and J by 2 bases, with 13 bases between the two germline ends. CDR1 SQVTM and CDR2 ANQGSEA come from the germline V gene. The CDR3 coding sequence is TGCAGCGTTGAACTCCCGGGAGAACCTGGGGCCAACGTCCTGACTTTC. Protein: CSVELPGEPGANVLTF.

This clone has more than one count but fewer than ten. This CDR3 reads CASSQEGGNEQFF. CDR3 DNA: TGTGCCAGCAGCCAAGAAGGCGGGAATGAGCAGTTCTTC. The chain has TRBV3-1 (or the pseudogene TRBV3-2) and TRBJ2-1, with TRBD2 as a possible D gene (5 bases). V was pared by 0 bases and J by 7 bases, with 7 bases between. Germline assignment: CDR1 LGHDT and CDR2 YNNKEL (reference sequence). This CDR3 spans 13 amino acids.

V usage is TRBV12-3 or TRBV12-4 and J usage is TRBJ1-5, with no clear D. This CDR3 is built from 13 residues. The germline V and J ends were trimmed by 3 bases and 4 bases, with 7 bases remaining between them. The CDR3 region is CASSFTSNQPQHF. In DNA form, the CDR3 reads TGTGCCAGCAGTTTCACGAGTAATCAGCCCCAGCATTTT.

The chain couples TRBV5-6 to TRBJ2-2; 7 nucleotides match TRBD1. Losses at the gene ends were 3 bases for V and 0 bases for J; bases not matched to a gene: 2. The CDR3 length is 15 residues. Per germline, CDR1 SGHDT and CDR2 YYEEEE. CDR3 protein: CASSSGQSNTGELFF. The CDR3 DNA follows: TGTGCCAGCAGCTCGGGACAGTCGAACACCGGGGAGCTGTTTTTT.

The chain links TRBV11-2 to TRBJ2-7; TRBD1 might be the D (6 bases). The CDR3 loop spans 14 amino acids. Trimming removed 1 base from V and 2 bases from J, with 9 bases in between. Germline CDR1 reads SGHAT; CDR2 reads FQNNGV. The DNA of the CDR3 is TGTGCCAGCAGCTTAGCGCAGGGGCCCTACGAGCAGTACTTC. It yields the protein CASSLAQGPYEQYF.

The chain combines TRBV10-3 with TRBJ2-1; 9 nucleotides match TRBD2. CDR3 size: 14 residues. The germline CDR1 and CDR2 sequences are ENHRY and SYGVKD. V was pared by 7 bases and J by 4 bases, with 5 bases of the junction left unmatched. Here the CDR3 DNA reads TGTGCCATCACTCCTAGCGGGGATTACAATGAGCAGTTCTTC. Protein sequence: CAITPSGDYNEQFF.